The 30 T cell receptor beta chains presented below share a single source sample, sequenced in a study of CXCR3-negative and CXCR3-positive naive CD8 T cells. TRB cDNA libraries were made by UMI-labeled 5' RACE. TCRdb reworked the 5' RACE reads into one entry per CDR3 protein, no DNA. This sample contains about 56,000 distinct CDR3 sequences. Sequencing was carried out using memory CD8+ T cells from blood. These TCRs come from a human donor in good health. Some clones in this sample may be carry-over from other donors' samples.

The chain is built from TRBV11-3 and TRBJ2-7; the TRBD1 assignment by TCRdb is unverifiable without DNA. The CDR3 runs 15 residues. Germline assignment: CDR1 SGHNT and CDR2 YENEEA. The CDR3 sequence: CASSFRTTRGYEQYF.

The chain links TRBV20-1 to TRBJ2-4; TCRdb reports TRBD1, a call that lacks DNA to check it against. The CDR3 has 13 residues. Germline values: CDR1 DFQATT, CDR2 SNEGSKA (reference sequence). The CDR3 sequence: CSAPRLVPGQASF.

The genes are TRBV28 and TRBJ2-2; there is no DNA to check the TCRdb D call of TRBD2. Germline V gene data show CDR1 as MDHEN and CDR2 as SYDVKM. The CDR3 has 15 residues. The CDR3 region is CASNLGGGFTGELFF.

The CDR3 sequence is CASSPPTSSNYEQYF. The V call is TRBV18, the J call TRBJ2-7; TCRdb's D gene call, TRBD2, goes unchecked for lack of DNA. The V gene's germline CDR1 is KGHSH and CDR2 LQKENI. The CDR3 length is 15 residues. Using reference TRBV18 and TRBJ2-7 for the parts outside the CDR3, the full variable domain is NAGVMQNPRHLVRRRGQEARLRCSPMKGHSHVYWYRQLPEEGLKFMVYLQKENIIDESGMPKERFSAEFPKEGPSILRIQQVVRGDSAAYFCASSPPTSSNYEQYFGPGTRLTVT.

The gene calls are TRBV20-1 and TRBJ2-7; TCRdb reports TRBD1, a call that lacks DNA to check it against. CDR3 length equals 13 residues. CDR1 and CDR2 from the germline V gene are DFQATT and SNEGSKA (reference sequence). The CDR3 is CSARDVSPYEQYF.

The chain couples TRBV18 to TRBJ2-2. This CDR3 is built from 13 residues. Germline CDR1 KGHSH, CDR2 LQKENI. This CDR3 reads CASSPRDAGELFF.

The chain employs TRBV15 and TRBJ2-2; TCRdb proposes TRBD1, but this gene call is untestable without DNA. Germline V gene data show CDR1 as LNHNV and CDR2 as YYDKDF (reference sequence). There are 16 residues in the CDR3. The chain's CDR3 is CATSIHTGLSTGELFF.

CDR3 in amino acids: CSAVSGAPYNEQFF. The genes are TRBV20-1 and TRBJ2-1. Germline loops: CDR1 DFQATT, CDR2 SNEGSKA (reference sequence). This CDR3 has 14 amino acids.

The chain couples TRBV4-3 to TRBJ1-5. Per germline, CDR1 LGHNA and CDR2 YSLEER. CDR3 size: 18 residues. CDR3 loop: CASSQDRWGTHSNQPQHF.

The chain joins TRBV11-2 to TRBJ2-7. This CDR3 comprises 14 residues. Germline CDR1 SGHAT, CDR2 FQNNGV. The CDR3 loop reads CASSLDPATYEQYF.

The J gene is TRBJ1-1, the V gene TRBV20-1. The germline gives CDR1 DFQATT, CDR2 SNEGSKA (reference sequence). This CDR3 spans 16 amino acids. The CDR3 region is CSARDVGEALNTEAFF.

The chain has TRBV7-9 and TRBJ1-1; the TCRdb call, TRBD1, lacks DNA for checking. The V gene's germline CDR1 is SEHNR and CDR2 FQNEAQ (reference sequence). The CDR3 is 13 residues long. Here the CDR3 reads CASSLSQGTEAFF.

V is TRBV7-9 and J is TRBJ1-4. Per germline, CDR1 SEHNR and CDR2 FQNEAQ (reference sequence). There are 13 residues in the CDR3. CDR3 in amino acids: CASSYGAGEKLFF.

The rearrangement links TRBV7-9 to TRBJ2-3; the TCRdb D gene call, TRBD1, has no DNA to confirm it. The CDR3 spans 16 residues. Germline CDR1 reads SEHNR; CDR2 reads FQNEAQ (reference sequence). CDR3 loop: CASSVTGTSSTDTQYF. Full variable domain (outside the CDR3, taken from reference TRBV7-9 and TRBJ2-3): DTGVSQNPRHKITKRGQNVTFRCDPISEHNRLYWYRQTLGQGPEFLTYFQNEAQLEKSRLLSDRFSAERPKGSFSTLEIQRTEQGDSAMYLCASSVTGTSSTDTQYFGPGTRLTVL.

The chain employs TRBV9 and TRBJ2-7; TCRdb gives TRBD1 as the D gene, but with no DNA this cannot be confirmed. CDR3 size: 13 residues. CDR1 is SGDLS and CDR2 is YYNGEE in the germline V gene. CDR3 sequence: CASSETDAYEQYF.

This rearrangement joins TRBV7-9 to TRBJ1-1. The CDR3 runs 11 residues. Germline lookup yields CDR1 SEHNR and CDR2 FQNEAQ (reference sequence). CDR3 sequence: CASSLDPEAFF.

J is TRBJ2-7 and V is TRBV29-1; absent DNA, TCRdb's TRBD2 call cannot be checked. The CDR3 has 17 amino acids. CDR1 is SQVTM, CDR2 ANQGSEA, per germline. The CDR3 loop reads CSVEDGGGLAAPYEQYF.

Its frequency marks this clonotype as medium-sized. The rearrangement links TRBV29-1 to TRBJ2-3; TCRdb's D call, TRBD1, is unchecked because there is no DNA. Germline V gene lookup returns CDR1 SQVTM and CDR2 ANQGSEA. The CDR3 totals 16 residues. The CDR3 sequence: CSVGRGQGNYTDTQYF.

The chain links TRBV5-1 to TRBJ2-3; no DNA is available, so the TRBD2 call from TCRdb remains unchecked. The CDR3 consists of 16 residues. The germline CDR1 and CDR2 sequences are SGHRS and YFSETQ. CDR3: CASSSWRDLLTDTQYF.

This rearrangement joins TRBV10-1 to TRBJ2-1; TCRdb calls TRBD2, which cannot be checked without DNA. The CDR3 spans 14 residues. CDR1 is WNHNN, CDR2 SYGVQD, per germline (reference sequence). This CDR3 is CASSPGLANHEQFF.

The CDR3 sequence is CASSYRTGRCNGYTF. The chain uses TRBV21-1 and TRBJ1-2; with no DNA, the TCRdb D assignment of TRBD1 cannot be verified. TRBV21-1 is a recognized pseudogene. The CDR3 loop spans 15 amino acids.

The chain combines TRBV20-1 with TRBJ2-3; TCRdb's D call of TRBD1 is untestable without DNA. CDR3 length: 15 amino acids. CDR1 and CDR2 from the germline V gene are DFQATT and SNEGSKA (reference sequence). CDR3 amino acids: CSALPPGQGPDTQYF.

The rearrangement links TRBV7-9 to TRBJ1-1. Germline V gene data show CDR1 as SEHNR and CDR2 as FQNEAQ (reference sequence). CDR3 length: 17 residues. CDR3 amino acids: CASSRGGAEEGNTEAFF.

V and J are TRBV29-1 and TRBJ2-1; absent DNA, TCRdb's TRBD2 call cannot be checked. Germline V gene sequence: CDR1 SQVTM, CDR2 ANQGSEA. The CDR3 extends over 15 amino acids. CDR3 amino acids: CSVDSSGGPGNEQFF.

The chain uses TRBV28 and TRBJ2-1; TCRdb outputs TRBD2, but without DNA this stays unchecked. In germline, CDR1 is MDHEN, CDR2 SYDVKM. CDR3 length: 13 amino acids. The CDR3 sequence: CASGRLTYNEQFF.

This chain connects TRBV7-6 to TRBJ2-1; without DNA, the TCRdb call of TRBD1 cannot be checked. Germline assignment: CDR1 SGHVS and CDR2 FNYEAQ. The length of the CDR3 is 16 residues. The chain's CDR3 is CASSPPGDSSYNEQFF.

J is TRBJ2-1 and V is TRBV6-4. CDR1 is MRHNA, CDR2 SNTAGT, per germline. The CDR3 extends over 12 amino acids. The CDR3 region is CASSEGGNEQFF.

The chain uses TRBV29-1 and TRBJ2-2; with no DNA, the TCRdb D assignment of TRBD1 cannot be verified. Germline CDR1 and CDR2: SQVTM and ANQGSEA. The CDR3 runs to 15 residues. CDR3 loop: CSVEDAGSNTGELFF.

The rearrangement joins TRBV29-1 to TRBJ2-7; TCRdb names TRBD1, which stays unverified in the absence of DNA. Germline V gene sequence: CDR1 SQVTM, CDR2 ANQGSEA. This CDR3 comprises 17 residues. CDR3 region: CSVEADGDRGESYEQYF.

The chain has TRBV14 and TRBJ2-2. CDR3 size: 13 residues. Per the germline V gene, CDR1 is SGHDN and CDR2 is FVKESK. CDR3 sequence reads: CASSQKRAGELFF.